Following are 21 T cell receptor beta chains from one sample sequenced in a study of cytomegalovirus exposure and HLA in healthy donors. 60 Vbeta and 13 Jbeta primers were used in PCR. TCRdb's copy holds only in-frame clones and misses some; the assay was immunoSEQ multiplex PCR. Of approximately 89,000 clones listed, around 74% were seen once; the top ten hold about 9.5%. Sequences were obtained from PBMCs. Every receptor here comes from a man younger than 45 in good health and CMV-seropositive.

This chain joins TRBV19 and TRBJ1-2; weak D call: TRBD1 (6 bases). CDR1 and CDR2 from the germline V gene are LNHDA and SQIVND (reference sequence). With 6 bases removed from V and 4 bases from J, the gap between germline ends came to 9 bases. The CDR3 loop spans 12 amino acids. The CDR3 coding sequence is TGTGCCAGTAGCCTAGGGGGCTATGGCTACACCTTC. Translating it yields CASSLGGYGYTF.

The chain recombines TRBV5-1 with TRBJ1-4; 7 nucleotides agree with TRBD1. The germline V gene has CDR1 SGHRS and CDR2 YFSETQ. The CDR3 runs to 14 residues. The V gene end was trimmed by 4 bases and the J gene end by 7 bases; junction bases not matched to a gene: 7. CDR3 sequence (DNA): TGCGCCAGCAGCATCGACAGGGTGGCTGAAAAACTGTTTTTT. It specifies CASSIDRVAEKLFF.

The chain is built from TRBV5-1 and TRBJ2-5, with TRBD1 matching over 8 bases. The CDR3 has 15 amino acids. The germline V gene encodes CDR1 SGHRS and CDR2 YFSETQ. V lost 1 base to trimming and J lost 5 bases; unmatched junction nucleotides: 7. CDR3 loop: CASSLSPGGAETQYF. The CDR3 coding sequence is TGCGCCAGCAGCTTGTCCCCAGGGGGCGCGGAGACCCAGTACTTC. The full variable domain, its missing parts supplied by reference TRBV5-1 and TRBJ2-5, is KAGVTQTPRYLIKTRGQQVTLSCSPISGHRSVSWYQQTPGQGLQFLFEYFSETQRNKGNFPGRFSGRQFSNSRSEMNVSTLELGDSALYLCASSLSPGGAETQYFGPGTRLLVL.

This sequence joins TRBV6-6 and TRBJ2-5; weak D call: TRBD1 (7 bases). The germline V gene encodes CDR1 MNHNY and CDR2 SVGAGI (reference sequence). V was pared by 8 bases and J by 4 bases, with 17 bases between. The CDR3 totals 14 residues. The CDR3 DNA reads as TGTGCCAGCGGAGGGGGCGCGGATGGAGAGACCCAGTACTTC. It encodes CASGGGADGETQYF.

Only a few counts were recorded for this clone. V and J are TRBV2 and TRBJ1-2, with TRBD1 identical over 10 bases. The V gene's germline CDR1 is SNHLY and CDR2 FYNNEI. The CDR3 contains 15 residues. The J segment lost 8 bases and the V segment lost 7 bases, leaving 13 bases of the junction unmatched. CDR3 sequence (DNA): TGTGCCAGCATTTCCGGGACAGGGGTTTCGAAGGGCTACACCTTC. The encoded protein is CASISGTGVSKGYTF.

J is TRBJ2-5 and V is TRBV5-1; perhaps TRBD2 as D (6 bases). CDR1 SGHRS and CDR2 YFSETQ come from the germline V gene. The ends were cut back, 0 bases at V and 5 bases at J, with 11 bases in the middle. The CDR3 spans 14 residues. CDR3 coding DNA: TGCGCCAGCAGCTTGGGGTTTGGAGGGGAGACCCAGTACTTC. It yields the protein CASSLGFGGETQYF. The whole variable domain, remainder taken from reference TRBV5-1 and TRBJ2-5, is KAGVTQTPRYLIKTRGQQVTLSCSPISGHRSVSWYQQTPGQGLQFLFEYFSETQRNKGNFPGRFSGRQFSNSRSEMNVSTLELGDSALYLCASSLGFGGETQYFGPGTRLLVL.

The chain joins TRBV25-1 to TRBJ2-2; D not certain. This CDR3 has 14 amino acids. Germline V lookup: CDR1 MGHDK, CDR2 SYGVNS. The V end was cut by 4 bases, the J end by 5 bases, with 11 bases between. This CDR3 is CASSAGSWTGELFF. The CDR3 DNA reads TGTGCCAGCAGTGCGGGTTCTTGGACCGGGGAGCTGTTTTTT.

The V and J genes are TRBV30 and TRBJ2-7, with 10 positions matching TRBD1. This CDR3 has 14 residues. The ends lost 4 bases at V and 3 bases at J; junction bases unmatched: 6. Germline V gives CDR1 GTSNPN, CDR2 SVGIG (reference sequence). This chain's CDR3 is CAWKSGTGDYEQYF. The CDR3 DNA sequence: TGTGCCTGGAAAAGCGGGACAGGGGACTACGAGCAGTACTTC.

The gene calls are TRBV5-1 and TRBJ1-3; 9 nucleotides agree with TRBD1. Germline CDR1 SGHRS, CDR2 YFSETQ. V shed 4 bases and J 3 bases; nucleotides not matched to a gene: 5. This CDR3 comprises 15 residues. The CDR3 reads CASSLQGADGNTIYF. The CDR3 region has the DNA TGCGCCAGCAGCCTACAGGGGGCGGATGGAAACACCATATATTTT.

This sequence joins TRBV14 and TRBJ2-2; tentative D call: TRBD1 (5 bases). CDR3 size: 19 residues. Germline CDR1 is SGHDN and CDR2 is FVKESK. The V and J ends lost 0 bases and 4 bases respectively, with 21 bases between them. CDR3 region: CASSQEFVGAVESTGELFF. The DNA for the CDR3 is TGTGCCAGCAGCCAAGAGTTCGTTGGGGCGGTCGAGAGCACCGGGGAGCTGTTTTTT.

The rearrangement joins TRBV7-2 to TRBJ2-5, with TRBD1 matching 8 bases. Germline V lookup: CDR1 SGHTA, CDR2 FQGNSA. The V segment lost 8 bases and the J segment 5 bases; nucleotides outside the gene matches: 7. The CDR3 runs 13 residues. CDR3 protein: CASGGQVGETQYF. The CDR3 DNA reads as TGTGCCAGCGGGGGACAGGTCGGGGAGACCCAGTACTTC.

The chain couples TRBV11-2 to TRBJ1-2, with 7 bases that match TRBD1. Germline V CDR1 and CDR2: SGHAT, FQNNGV. The J segment lost 2 bases and the V segment lost 5 bases, leaving 8 bases of the junction unmatched. This CDR3 contains 15 residues. The CDR3 spells CASSRGTANNYGYTF. The CDR3, as DNA: TGTGCCAGCAGCCGAGGGACAGCTAACAACTATGGCTACACCTTC.

The gene calls are TRBV6-5 and TRBJ2-2; 13 bases align to TRBD2. Germline trimming cut 1 base from V and 6 bases from J; bases unmatched to any gene: 2. In germline, CDR1 is MNHEY, CDR2 SVGAGI. CDR3 length: 16 amino acids. The CDR3: CASSYWGLAGPGELFF. The CDR3 DNA follows: TGTGCCAGCAGTTACTGGGGACTAGCGGGGCCCGGGGAGCTGTTTTTT.

This clone was detected only once. The CDR3 nucleotides are TGTATCCCCGGGACAAATAACACCGGGGAGCTGTTTTTT. As protein: CIPGTNNTGELFF. This chain uses TRBV6-4 with TRBJ2-2; possibly TRBD1 for D (6 bases). The CDR3 consists of 13 residues. Germline CDR1 and CDR2: MRHNA and SNTAGT.

This clone was detected only a few times. The chain links TRBV4-1 to TRBJ1-1; 9 nucleotides agree with TRBD1. Germline CDR1 and CDR2: MGHRA and YSYEKL. The CDR3 is made up of 15 amino acids. V lost 3 bases, J lost 6 bases, and 8 bases stayed unmatched. The CDR3 sequence is CASSHPGQGWAEAFF. The CDR3 DNA follows: TGCGCCAGCAGCCACCCGGGACAGGGTTGGGCTGAAGCTTTCTTT.

The V call is TRBV28, the J call TRBJ1-1; 11 nucleotides agree with TRBD1. The ends lost 1 base at V and 3 bases at J; junction bases unmatched: 10. Germline CDR1 is MDHEN and CDR2 is SYDVKM. The CDR3 is made up of 18 amino acids. CDR3 sequence (DNA): TGTGCCAGCAGTTTATCGTCCCGGGACAGGGGGGAGGACACTGAAGCTTTCTTT. Translated, it gives CASSLSSRDRGEDTEAFF.

The chain couples TRBV28 to TRBJ2-5, with a possible D match to TRBD1 (6 bases). Near its end, the DNA agrees better with TRBJ2-7, so the J call may be wrong. The CDR3 has 14 amino acids. Germline V gene lookup returns CDR1 MDHEN and CDR2 SYDVKM. This chain's CDR3 is CASSPRTVAGEQYF. The CDR3 DNA sequence: TGTGCCAGCAGTCCTAGGACAGTCGCTGGCGAGCAGTACTTC.

The chain links TRBV7-3 to TRBJ2-5; 7 bases are shared with TRBD1. Unmatched junction bases numbered 2, after V lost 5 bases and J lost 2 bases. This CDR3 contains 13 residues. CDR1 is SGHTA and CDR2 is FQGTGA in the germline V gene. In DNA, the CDR3 is TGTGCCAGCAGCAGGGACAGACAAGAGACCCAGTACTTC. It codes for CASSRDRQETQYF.

J is TRBJ1-1 and V is TRBV10-3; 9 bases line up with TRBD1. J was trimmed by 1 base and V by 8 bases; bases with no gene match: 14. This CDR3 has 17 amino acids. The germline V gene encodes CDR1 ENHRY and CDR2 SYGVKD. The CDR3 DNA reads as TGTGCCATCGCCGTCGGACAGGGGAGGAGAGGGAACACTGAAGCTTTCTTT. It specifies CAIAVGQGRRGNTEAFF.

The rearrangement joins TRBV4-3 to TRBJ1-2; D gene ambiguous. V was cut by 1 base and J by 8 bases, with 17 bases left in between. The CDR3 covers 15 residues. Germline V gives CDR1 LGHNA, CDR2 YSLEER. The CDR3 DNA follows: TGCGCCAGCAGCCAAGTGCAGGCCAACGGGAGAGGCTACACCTTC. Protein sequence: CASSQVQANGRGYTF.

V and J are TRBV9 and TRBJ1-6; 7 nucleotides line up with TRBD1. CDR1 and CDR2 from the germline V gene are SGDLS and YYNGEE. V was clipped by 3 bases and J by 6 bases; unmatched bases: 6. This CDR3 contains 15 residues. The DNA for the CDR3 is TGTGCCAGCAGCGCGACAGGGTTCCCTAATTCACCCCTCCACTTT. It encodes CASSATGFPNSPLHF.